In its sample, the clone carrying this T cell receptor beta chain was seen once. Germline CDR1 reads SNHLY; CDR2 reads FYNNEI. Trimming left V 6 bases short and J 4 bases short, with 15 bases between. The CDR3 runs to 14 residues. The table came from immunoSEQ multiplex PCR; TCRdb's copy has only in-frame clones and leaves some out. Of about 59,000 clones detected, approximately 91% appear once; the ten largest clones hold roughly 2.5%. Time point: baseline, week 1 (first vaccination visit). Treatment specified: pre-vaccination baseline after standard-of-care therapy. The sample originates from a study of a mutant IDH1 vaccine in newly diagnosed glioma.

V gene TRBV2 combines with J gene TRBJ2-5, with D possibly being TRBD2 (6 bases). This receptor was taken from a man in his forties or fifties with glioma. The material was PBMCs, obtained from a glioma patient treated with radiotherapy, temozolomide or both. The CDR3 DNA reads as TGTGCCAGCAGACGAGACCGCGGGGCAGAGACCCAGTACTTC. Protein: CASRRDRGAETQYF.